This T cell receptor (beta chain) was identified during a study of blood T cell repertoires in COVID-19. Whole-study context: Sample material is recorded as cDNA or gDNA derived from T cells, B-cell-depleted T cells, or PBMCs.

The table came from immunoSEQ multiplex PCR; TCRdb's copy has only in-frame clones and leaves some out. The table has over 120,000 clones, 84% seen once; the top ten hold roughly 4.9%. This CDR3 is built from 14 residues. Trimming cost V 4 bases and J 9 bases; bases outside gene matches: 8. The V gene's germline CDR1 is SGHRS and CDR2 YFSETQ. The receptor was isolated from a human donor in a cohort sampled during active COVID-19. The sequenced material came from peripheral blood. The V and J genes are TRBV5-1 and TRBJ2-1, with 9 positions matching TRBD1. The chain's CDR3 is CASSRDREGSEQFF. The CDR3 DNA reads TGCGCCAGCAGCCGGGACAGGGAAGGGAGTGAGCAGTTCTTC.